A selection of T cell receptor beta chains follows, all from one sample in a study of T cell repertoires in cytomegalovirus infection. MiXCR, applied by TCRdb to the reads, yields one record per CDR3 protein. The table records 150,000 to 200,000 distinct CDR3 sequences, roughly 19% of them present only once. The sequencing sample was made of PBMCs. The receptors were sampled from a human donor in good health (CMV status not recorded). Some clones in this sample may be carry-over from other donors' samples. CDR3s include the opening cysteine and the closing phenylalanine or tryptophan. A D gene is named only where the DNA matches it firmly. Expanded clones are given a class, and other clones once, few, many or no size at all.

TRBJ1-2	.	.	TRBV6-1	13	CASSEMVGAGYTF	TGTGCCAGCAGTGAAATGGTTGGGGCTGGCTACACCTTC
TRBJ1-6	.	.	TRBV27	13	CASRSSYNSPLHF	TGTGCCAGCAGGAGCTCCTATAATTCACCCCTCCACTTT
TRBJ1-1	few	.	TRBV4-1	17	CASRDSPGPLLDTEAFF	TGCGCCAGCAGGGATTCCCCGGGACCCCTGTTGGACACTGAAGCTTTCTTT
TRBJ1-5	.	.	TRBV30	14	CAWSAGGLNQPQHF	TGTGCCTGGAGCGCTGGGGGCCTTAATCAGCCCCAGCATTTT
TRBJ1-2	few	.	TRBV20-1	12	CSASRGAGGYTF	TGCAGTGCTAGTCGAGGGGCTGGTGGCTACACCTTC
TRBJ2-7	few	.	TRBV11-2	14	CASSRNQLADEQYF	TGTGCCAGCAGCCGGAACCAACTAGCTGACGAGCAGTACTTC
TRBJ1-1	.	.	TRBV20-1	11	CSAPSRAEAFF	TGCAGTGCCCCATCACGGGCTGAAGCTTTCTTT
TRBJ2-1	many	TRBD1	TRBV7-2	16	CASSLDGTGIYNEQFF	TGTGCCAGCAGCTTAGATGGGACAGGGATCTACAATGAGCAGTTCTTC
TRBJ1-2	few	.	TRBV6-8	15	CASSYAVTPNYVYTF	TGTGCCAGCAGTTACGCTGTCACCCCTAACTATGTCTACACCTTC
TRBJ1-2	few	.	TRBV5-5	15	CASSWGWQGNYGYTF	TGTGCCAGCAGCTGGGGATGGCAGGGGAACTATGGCTACACCTTC
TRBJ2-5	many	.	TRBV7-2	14	CASSLGSTGETQYF	TGTGCCAGCAGCTTAGGTTCGACCGGAGAGACCCAGTACTTC
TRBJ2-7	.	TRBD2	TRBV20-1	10	CSAGTTTQYF	TGCAGTGCTGGGACTACCACCCAGTACTTC
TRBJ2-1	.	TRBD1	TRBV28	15	CASSLGTGPRNEQFF	TGTGCCAGCAGTTTAGGGACAGGGCCCCGCAATGAGCAGTTCTTC
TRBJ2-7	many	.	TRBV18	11	CASSDIDEQYF	TGTGCCAGCTCAGACATAGACGAGCAGTACTTC
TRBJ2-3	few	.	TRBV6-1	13	CASSPGVRDTQYF	TGTGCCAGCAGTCCGGGGGTTAGAGATACGCAGTATTTT
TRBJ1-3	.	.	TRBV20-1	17	CSARDNRGASSGNTIYF	TGCAGTGCTAGAGATAATAGAGGGGCCTCCTCTGGAAACACCATATATTTT
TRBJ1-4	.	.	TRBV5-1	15	CASSPREGPYEKLFF	TGCGCCAGCAGCCCGCGGGAGGGACCCTATGAAAAACTGTTTTTT
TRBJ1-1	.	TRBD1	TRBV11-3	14	CASSAGGGFTEAFF	TGTGCCAGCAGCGCAGGGGGTGGGTTCACTGAAGCTTTCTTT
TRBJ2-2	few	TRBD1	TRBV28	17	CASSPTGVGPSTGELFF	TGTGCCAGCAGTCCAACAGGGGTGGGGCCGAGCACCGGGGAGCTGTTTTTT
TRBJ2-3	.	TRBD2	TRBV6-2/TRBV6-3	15	CASSTPGLATDTQYF	TGTGCCAGCAGTACTCCGGGACTAGCAACAGATACGCAGTATTTT
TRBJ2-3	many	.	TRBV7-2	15	CASRLTVRSTDTQYF	TGTGCCAGCAGACTGACAGTACGGTCCACAGATACGCAGTATTTT
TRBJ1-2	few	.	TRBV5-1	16	CASSLVMDSGNYGYTF	TGCGCCAGCAGCTTGGTGATGGACAGTGGGAACTATGGCTACACCTTC